Sequencing of this T cell receptor beta chain was carried out in a study of T cell clonotyping in hematopoietic cell transplantation. The study's findings and limits: Broader posttransplant TCR repertoire diversity was predicted by graft donor and pretransplant recipient Inverse Simpson Index values.

The time point: recipient sample about 28 days before transplant, after cytoreduction. Regarding this clone: The target antigen is unknown.

TCRdb's table, derived via immunoSEQ multiplex PCR, lists solely in-frame clones and lacks some. Of about 43,000 clones in the sample, about 85% were seen once. The clonotype originates from a man aged 60 to 69 with acute myeloid leukemia. Some clones in this sample may be carry-over from other donors' samples. The sample here was peripheral blood mononuclear cells, taken before stem cell transplant.

The CDR3 region has the DNA TGTGCCTTAGGACAGGGGGGTCACGAGCAGTACTTC. It yields the protein CALGQGGHEQYF. The chain joins TRBV30 to TRBJ2-7, with TRBD1 matching over 10 bases. The CDR3 covers 12 residues. Germline CDR1 is GTSNPN and CDR2 is SVGIG (reference sequence). Trimming removed 7 bases from V and 5 bases from J; junction bases left unmatched: 5.